This section outlines one TCR beta chain sequence together with its context. This clone was recorded a few times. The antigen this receptor binds is unknown. Within one base of it there is no much larger clone, and no base qualities were kept. The cohort comprised fewer than 700 healthy bone marrow donors. Cohort members were all nominally healthy when sampled, although unrecorded immune exposures were likely present. The donor tested CMV seronegative and was one of the 352 seronegative cohort members. Each donor provided a peripheral blood sample, and peripheral blood mononuclear cells were used for TCR beta sequencing. Genomic DNA was extracted from the blood cell samples with the Qiagen DNeasy Blood Extraction Kit. The CDR3 spans 13 residues, from the cysteine through the phenylalanine. Of the read, only the CDR3 DNA is kept; its 39 bases are in frame from base 1. Taken from the germline V gene (reference sequence), the CDR1 and CDR2 loops are MNHEY and SMNVEV. V and J lose 5 bases and 7 bases, and a span of 12 bases separates them.

The library was prepared using the immunoSEQ multiplex PCR assay. The multiplex PCR relied on a mix of 60 forward primers for TCR Vbeta segments and 13 reverse primers for TCR Jbeta segments. A multiplex PCR assay on genomic DNA amplified the CDR3 region of rearranged TCR beta genes. The amplified TCR beta libraries were sequenced on the Illumina HiSeq System as 87-base-pair reads. As for how the authors treated the data: A later analysis counted 75 million to 100 million unique TCR beta chains across the 650 to 700 repertoires, and 10 million to 12 million of these chains were shared by at least two donors. Raw reads were error-corrected and collapsed into unique sequences by a nearest-neighbor algorithm in which closely related sequences were merged to remove PCR and sequencing errors. Alignment of CDR3 sequences to IMGT reference sequences was used to assign V, D and J gene segments. Each retained sequence needed at least a six-nucleotide match to both a V gene segment and a J gene segment. Rearrangements were called productive when the CDR3 lacked stop codons and stayed in frame with V and J; all others were non-productive. CDR3 was defined according to IMGT convention as the region running from the second conserved V-encoded cysteine to the conserved J-encoded phenylalanine. Sequences without an unambiguous match to a single V gene segment were excluded from the earlier analysis of several hundred of the donors. An earlier analysis of approximately 590 of the donors called V segments functional above 56.7% productive rearrangements and segregating when the between-donor standard deviation exceeded 5%. A statistical classification framework was developed to diagnose cytomegalovirus status using the catalog of TCR beta chain sequences. In a later analysis, V and J genes were assigned by comparing TCR nucleotide sequences against IMGT/GENE-DB human TR gene sequences. Using the TCRdist pipeline, a later analysis assigned CDR3 sequences along with most-parsimonious VDJ recombination scenarios. In a later analysis, each TCR beta chain was defined by its CDR3 amino acid sequence together with its V-gene family, and reads lacking a unique V-gene family were excluded. In a later analysis, approximately 640 highly shared, low-generation-probability nucleotide sequences were removed to address suspected cross-contamination and a sequencing artifact. In a later analysis, a clonal expansion index was calculated for each public chain from normalized within-repertoire ranks of inferred template counts. In a later analysis, generation probabilities were computed with a VDJ recombination model fitted to out-of-frame rearrangements, and the resulting probabilities were checked against IGoR. In a later analysis, hypergeometric tests were used to score TCR-TCR, TCR-HLA and TCR-CMV co-occurrence, with a repertoire-size bias correction applied to TCR pairs. In a later analysis, false discovery rates were estimated by permuting HLA or CMV assignments 20 times. In a later analysis, co-occurring TCRs were grouped using DBSCAN, and TCRdist sequence similarity was added for clustering within HLA-allele-positive subsets. Repertoires with fewer than 30,000 or more than 120,000 public chains were left out of co-occurrence clustering, as were five repertoires with anomalous nucleotide sharing. Here the immuneACCESS table is served through TCRdb, limited to in-frame sequences with V and J called. Missing clones are a known gap in these copies; in checked studies unresolved V genes cover under half, and the rest lacks a known reason. V and J calls and clone size come straight from that table; D and trimming were deduced from the DNA. This sample is represented by approximately 150,000 clones; just under 75% of them were singletons. 1.5% to 2% of the sample is held by the ten biggest clonotypes.

These data belong to a study of cytomegalovirus exposure and HLA in healthy donors (dated by TCRdb to the late 2010s). Looking at the study overall: According to an earlier analysis of around 600 of the donors, about 190 million T cells yielded approximately 120 million unique TCR beta sequences and 276 Gb of sequence data. Using immunosequencing, the study profiled T cell repertoires from about 650 subjects and related those repertoires to cytomegalovirus serostatus. On average, roughly 200,000 unique TCR beta nucleotide sequences were sequenced per donor among 398 genotyped donors of the cohort, with roughly 18% of those sequences being non-productive. High-throughput TCR immunosequencing, statistical association of individual TCRs with disease status, and machine learning were combined to predict cytomegalovirus infection status. A later analysis re-analyzed previously published TCR beta repertoires from approximately 700 donors and added high-resolution HLA genotyping to study TCR occurrence patterns. Typing coverage differed by locus: A, B, C, DRB1 and DQB1 were typed in about 629-640 donors, DQA1 in roughly 510, DPA1 in approximately 610, and DPB1 in 400 to 490. In an earlier analysis of 500 to 650 of the donors, high-throughput TCR beta sequencing was used to judge whether each TCR beta V gene segment behaved as functional or pseudogenic. Donor age, sex, ethnicity and CMV serostatus were compiled alongside the repertoire data. Rather than using new phenotypic data, the later analysis identified candidate immune exposures from TCR beta sequences and from how often those sequences occurred across donors. The study was designed to test whether signatures of past pathogen exposure could be identified by cataloging public T cell receptors. Besides the first cohort of 550 to 750 subjects, a separate validation cohort made up of about 120 different subjects was used. A later genetic analysis used genome-wide SNP genotypes for about 65% of the 666 donors, treating that subset as a discovery cohort. Every discovery cohort repertoire had been produced on one sequencing platform. Because of strong linkage in the cohort, four or five DR-DQ haplotypes were treated as single units for association and clustering. Of the roughly 400 genotyped donors, approximately 81% were placed in the genetic ancestry cluster associated with self-reported Caucasian donors. Approximately 300 gigabases of sequencing data and around 80 million unique TCR sequences made up an early release that covered some 640 HLA-typed donors. Class I and class II HLA loci were covered by the typing at four-digit resolution. What the research found in general, with its limitations: A later genetic analysis reported fewer N-insertions in productive TCRs among donors in an Asian-associated ancestry cluster than the roughly 700-donor mean. In a later analysis, several top co-occurrence clusters were reported to appear linked to parvovirus B19, influenza, CMV and Epstein-Barr virus. Most TCR sequences were observed very rarely across donors, whereas some public TCRs were present in many individuals. In a later analysis, TCR association rates were found to vary across HLA loci, with the most associated TCRs seen for DRB1 alleles and the fewest for HLA-C alleles. This cohort had only TCR beta chains sequenced, and the lack of alpha or paired-chain data limited which features could be detected. In a later analysis, HLA-associated TCR beta chains were found to be more clonally expanded and to have lower generation probabilities than equally common non-associated chains. Because counts were too low, seventeen rarely observed V segments, including chromosome 9 orphons, were excluded from the earlier analysis of 587 of the donors. A further reported finding was that TCR beta sequences accurately predicted the HLA-A and HLA-B alleles for most subjects in the first cohort. According to a later analysis, most CMV-associated TCR beta chains appeared to be HLA-restricted, and the HLA associations seemed to be driven largely by CMV exposure. Presence/absence analyses assumed roughly uniform sequencing depth across donors, an assumption that may not hold. According to the authors, the approach could potentially be generalized to other disease states and immunological phenotypes. The study gave a list of roughly 150 TCR beta chains associated with cytomegalovirus. Assigning TCR associations to individual alleles was difficult when HLA alleles, especially DR and DQ, strongly co-occurred. At a false discovery rate of 0.05, a later analysis linked 16,951 TCR beta sequences to specific HLA alleles. A later genetic analysis associated a missense DCLRE1C variant with V-gene and J-gene trimming of TCR beta chains, and an independent cohort replicated the association. Immune exposure information for the cohort was limited to CMV serostatus. A few of the identified cytomegalovirus-associated TCR beta chains were confirmed in vitro to be specific for cytomegalovirus antigens. The sequencing pipeline was judged likely to have produced a cluster of highly shared sequence variants as a technical artifact. HLA typing was unavailable for some donors at each locus, so association tests used only the typed subset. The classifier was reported to diagnose cytomegalovirus status with high specificity and sensitivity in both the original cohort and the validation cohort. Because the 87-base-pair reads could not distinguish some IMGT-functional V segments, including TRBV6-2 and TRBV6-3, those segments were excluded. In an earlier analysis of roughly 500 of the donors, most TCR beta V segments appeared in productive rearrangements about 90% or about 30% of the time, broadly matching IMGT annotations. Correlated functional status among segregating V segments might reflect linkage disequilibrium, but an unknown experimental factor could not be ruled out.

This TCR was sampled from a woman in her late teens or twenties in good health and CMV-seronegative. The chain was built from TRBV27 and TRBJ2-1, with TRBD2 as a weak D call on 5 bases. The source material was PBMCs. The CDR3 protein sequence reads: CASSPRAWNEQFF. The sequence in DNA is TGTGCCAGCAGTCCGAGGGCCTGGAATGAGCAGTTCTTC.